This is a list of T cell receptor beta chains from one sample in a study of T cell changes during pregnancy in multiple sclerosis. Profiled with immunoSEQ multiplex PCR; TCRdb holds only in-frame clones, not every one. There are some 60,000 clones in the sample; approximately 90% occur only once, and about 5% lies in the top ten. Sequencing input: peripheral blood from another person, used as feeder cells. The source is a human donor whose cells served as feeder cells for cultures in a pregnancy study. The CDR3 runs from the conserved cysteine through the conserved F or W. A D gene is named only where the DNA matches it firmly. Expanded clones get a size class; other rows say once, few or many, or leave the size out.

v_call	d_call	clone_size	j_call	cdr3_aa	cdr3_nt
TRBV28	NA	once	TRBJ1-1	CASSPPLGLGVNTEAFF	TGTGCCAGCAGCCCCCCGCTCGGGCTGGGCGTGAACACTGAAGCTTTCTTT
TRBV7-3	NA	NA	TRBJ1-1	CASSLGGPNTEAFF	TGTGCCAGCAGCTTAGGGGGACCGAACACTGAAGCTTTCTTT
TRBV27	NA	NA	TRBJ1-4	CASSLGPRGATNEKLFF	TGTGCCAGCAGTTTAGGGCCCCGGGGGGCAACTAATGAAAAACTGTTTTTT
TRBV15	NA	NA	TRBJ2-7	CATSREGVAYEQYF	TGTGCCACCAGCAGAGAGGGGGTCGCCTACGAGCAGTACTTC
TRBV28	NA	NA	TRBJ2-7	CASPLDANSRDYEQYF	TGTGCCAGCCCCCTCGACGCCAACTCACGGGACTACGAGCAGTACTTC
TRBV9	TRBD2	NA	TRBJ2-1	CASSVALAGVVNEQFF	TGTGCCAGCAGCGTAGCTTTAGCGGGAGTAGTCAATGAGCAGTTCTTC
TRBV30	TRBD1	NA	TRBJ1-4	CAWRRDRVNEKLFF	TGTGCCTGGAGGAGGGACAGGGTAAATGAAAAACTGTTTTTT
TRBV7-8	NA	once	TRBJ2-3	CASSLGGPAGLWLDTQYF	TGTGCCAGCAGCTTAGGAGGCCCGGCGGGCCTGTGGTTAGATACGCAGTATTTT
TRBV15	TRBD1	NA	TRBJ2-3	CATSNPRGQGTDTQYF	TGTGCCACCAGCAACCCGAGGGGACAGGGCACAGATACGCAGTATTTT
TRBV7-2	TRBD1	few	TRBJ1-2	CASSLEGTGSGYTF	TGTGCCAGCAGCTTAGAGGGGACAGGTAGTGGCTACACCTTC
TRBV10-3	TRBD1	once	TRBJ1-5	CAISKTGEGQPQHF	TGTGCCATCAGTAAGACAGGGGAAGGACAGCCCCAGCATTTT
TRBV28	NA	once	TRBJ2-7	CASSEVREQYF	TGTGCCAGCTCAGAGGTGCGCGAGCAGTACTTC
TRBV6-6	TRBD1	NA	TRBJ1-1	CASSYSAGPRGEAFF	TGTGCCAGCAGTTACTCGGCAGGACCCAGGGGGGAAGCTTTCTTT
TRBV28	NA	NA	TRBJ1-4	CASRSGGGVYEKLFF	TGTGCCAGCAGGTCGGGAGGGGGGGTTTATGAAAAACTGTTTTTT
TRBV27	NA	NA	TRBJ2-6	CASSLYSLAGANVLTF	TGTGCCAGCAGTTTATACAGTTTGGCTGGGGCCAACGTCCTGACTTTC
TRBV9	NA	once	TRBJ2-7	CASSPRREQYF	TGTGCCAGCAGCCCCCGCCGCGAGCAGTACTTC
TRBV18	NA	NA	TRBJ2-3	CASSPPAAIVSTVGQYF	TGTGCCAGCTCACCACCGGCAGCAATTGTTTCCACTGTTGGGCAGTATTTT
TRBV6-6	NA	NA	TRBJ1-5	CASSSVGNQPQHF	TGTGCCAGCAGTTCTGTGGGCAATCAGCCCCAGCATTTT
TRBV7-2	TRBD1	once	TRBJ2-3	CASSSTPGQGAGTDTQYF	TGTGCCAGCAGCTCCACGCCGGGACAGGGGGCGGGCACAGATACGCAGTATTTT
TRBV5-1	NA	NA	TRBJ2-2	CASSLGVAGRNTGELFF	TGCGCCAGCAGCTTGGGGGTTGCGGGGCGGAACACCGGGGAGCTGTTTTTT
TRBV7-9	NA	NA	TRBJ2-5	CASRKEVQETQYF	TGTGCCAGCAGGAAAGAAGTCCAAGAGACCCAGTACTTC
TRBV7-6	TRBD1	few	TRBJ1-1	CASSLVQGGTEAFF	TGTGCCAGCAGCTTAGTTCAGGGGGGAACTGAAGCTTTCTTT
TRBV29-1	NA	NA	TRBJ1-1	CSAQNTEAFF	TGCAGCGCCCAGAACACTGAAGCTTTCTTT
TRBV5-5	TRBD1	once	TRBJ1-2	CASSRTGDYGYTF	TGTGCCAGCAGCCGGACAGGGGACTATGGCTACACCTTC
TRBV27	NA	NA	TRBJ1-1	CASSLKAGARGDTEAFF	TGTGCCAGCAGTTTAAAGGCGGGGGCGCGCGGGGACACTGAAGCTTTCTTT
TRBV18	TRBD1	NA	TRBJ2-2	CASSPLRQGVDTGELFF	TGTGCCAGCTCACCCTTAAGACAGGGGGTTGACACCGGGGAGCTGTTTTTT
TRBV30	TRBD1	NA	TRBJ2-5	CAWSAQFGQGRETQYF	TGTGCCTGGAGCGCTCAATTCGGACAGGGGAGAGAGACCCAGTACTTC
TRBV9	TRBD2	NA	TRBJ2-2	CASSVVREGTGELFF	TGTGCCAGCAGCGTAGTCAGGGAGGGAACCGGGGAGCTGTTTTTT
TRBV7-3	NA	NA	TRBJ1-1	CASSLGQIMDTEAFF	TGTGCCAGCAGCTTAGGACAAATAATGGACACTGAAGCTTTCTTT
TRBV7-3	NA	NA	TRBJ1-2	CASSSRDGAYGYTF	TGTGCCAGCAGCTCCAGGGATGGGGCCTATGGCTACACCTTC
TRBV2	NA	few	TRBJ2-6	CASSLAPGANVLTF	TGTGCCAGCAGCTTAGCTCCTGGGGCCAACGTCCTGACTTTC
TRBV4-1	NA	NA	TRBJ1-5	CASSQVVLGGVGDQPQHF	TGCGCCAGCAGCCAAGTGGTCCTTGGTGGGGTGGGCGATCAGCCCCAGCATTTT
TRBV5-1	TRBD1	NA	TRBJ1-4	CASSSDREGEKLFF	TGCGCCAGCAGCTCGGACAGGGAGGGTGAAAAACTGTTTTTT
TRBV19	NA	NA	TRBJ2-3	CASSIGDESSTDTQYF	TGTGCCAGTAGTATAGGGGACGAGTCTAGCACAGATACGCAGTATTTT
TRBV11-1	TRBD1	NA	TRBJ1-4	CASSRQGADGEKLFF	TGTGCCAGCAGTAGACAGGGGGCGGACGGCGAAAAACTGTTTTTT
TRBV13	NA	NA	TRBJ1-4	CASSSTWGREEKLFF	TGTGCCAGCAGCTCCACTTGGGGGAGAGAGGAAAAACTGTTTTTT
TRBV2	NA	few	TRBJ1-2	CASSENTGLLFNF	TGTGCCAGCAGTGAAAATACGGGGCTTTTATTTAACTTC
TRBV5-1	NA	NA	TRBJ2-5	CASGMGPLLQETQYF	TGCGCCAGCGGGATGGGACCGCTACTTCAAGAGACCCAGTACTTC